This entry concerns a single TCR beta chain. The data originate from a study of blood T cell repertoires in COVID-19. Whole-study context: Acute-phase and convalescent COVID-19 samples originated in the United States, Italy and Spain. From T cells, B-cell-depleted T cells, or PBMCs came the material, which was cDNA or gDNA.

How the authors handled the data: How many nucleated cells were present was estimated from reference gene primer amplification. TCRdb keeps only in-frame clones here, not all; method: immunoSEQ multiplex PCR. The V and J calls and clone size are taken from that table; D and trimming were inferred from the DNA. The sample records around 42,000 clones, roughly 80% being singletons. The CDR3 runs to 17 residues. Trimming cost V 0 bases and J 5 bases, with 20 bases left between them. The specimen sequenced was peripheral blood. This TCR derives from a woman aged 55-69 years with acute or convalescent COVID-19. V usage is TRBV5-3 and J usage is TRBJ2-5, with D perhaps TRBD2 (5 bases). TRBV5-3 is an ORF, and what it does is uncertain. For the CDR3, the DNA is TGTGCCAGAAGCTTGGTCGCGGAAATTCGGACTGGGGAGACCCAGTACTTC. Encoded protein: CARSLVAEIRTGETQYF.